These T cell receptor beta chains were read from a single sample in a study of regulatory T cells in long-lasting Graves disease. One entry per CDR3 protein results from TCRdb running MiXCR on the multiplex PCR reads. The top ten hold around 7% of the sample, which has 400,000 to 600,000 distinct CDR3 sequences, under 25% seen once. Sequenced material: peripheral blood mononuclear cells (PBMCs), taken when the disease was refractory, from a patient treated with antithyroid drugs. The receptor set was obtained from a female donor with Graves disease. Both conserved end residues are part of each CDR3. Each record gives: CDR3 protein, CDR3 DNA, V gene, D gene, J gene, clone size. The D gene is left open where the match is weak. Part of the rows lack a size; the others show once, few, many or a class for expanded clones.

CDR3: CSATEARDSPTNTEAFF; DNA: TGCAGTGCTACCGAGGCACGGGACAGCCCTACCAACACTGAAGCTTTCTTT; V: TRBV20-1; D: TRBD1; J: TRBJ1-1; size: .
CDR3: CASSLSQGSGYTF; DNA: TGTGCCAGCAGTTTGAGCCAGGGCTCTGGCTACACCTTC; V: TRBV28; D: .; J: TRBJ1-2; size: many
CDR3: CASSSPGRLGANVLTF; DNA: TGTGCCAGCAGTTCCCCGGGTCGATTAGGGGCCAACGTCCTGACTTTC; V: TRBV12-3/TRBV12-4; D: .; J: TRBJ2-6; size: .
CDR3: CASPEDEQYF; DNA: TGTGCCAGCCCCGAGGACGAGCAGTACTTC; V: TRBV27; D: .; J: TRBJ2-7; size: .
CDR3: CASSQEGGTEQYF; DNA: TGTGCCAGCAGCCAAGAGGGAGGGACCGAGCAGTACTTC; V: TRBV3-1; D: TRBD2; J: TRBJ2-7; size: .
CDR3: CASTLQGNTEAFF; DNA: TGTGCCAGCACCCTACAGGGGAACACTGAAGCTTTCTTT; V: TRBV7-9; D: .; J: TRBJ1-1; size: few
CDR3: CASSEYGAGENEQFF; DNA: TGTGCCAGCAGTGAATATGGTGCGGGGGAAAATGAGCAGTTCTTC; V: TRBV25-1; D: TRBD2; J: TRBJ2-1; size: .
CDR3: CASGTDRGRVNTEAFF; DNA: TGTGCTAGCGGGACGGACAGGGGGAGGGTAAACACTGAAGCTTTCTTT; V: TRBV7-7; D: TRBD1; J: TRBJ1-1; size: .
CDR3: CASSLWGSGYTF; DNA: TGTGCCAGCAGCCTCTGGGGCTCCGGCTACACCTTC; V: TRBV12-3/TRBV12-4; D: .; J: TRBJ1-2; size: many
CDR3: CASSYSRRSSYNEQFF; DNA: TGTGCCAGCAGTTACTCGCGGAGGAGCTCCTACAATGAGCAGTTCTTC; V: TRBV6-2/TRBV6-3; D: .; J: TRBJ2-1; size: .
CDR3: CASSPMGFSYEQYF; DNA: TGTGCCAGCAGCCCAATGGGCTTCTCCTACGAGCAGTACTTC; V: TRBV7-9; D: .; J: TRBJ2-7; size: .
CDR3: CASSLWQATGELFF; DNA: TGCGCCAGCAGCTTGTGGCAGGCCACCGGGGAGCTGTTTTTT; V: TRBV5-1; D: .; J: TRBJ2-2; size: few
CDR3: CASSNGQGYQPQHF; DNA: TGTGCCAGCAGTAATGGACAGGGGTATCAGCCCCAGCATTTT; V: TRBV6-1; D: TRBD1; J: TRBJ1-5; size: few
CDR3: CATSDSRGTETYEQYF; DNA: TGTGCCACCAGTGATTCCCGCGGGACAGAAACCTACGAGCAGTACTTC; V: TRBV24-1; D: .; J: TRBJ2-7; size: few
CDR3: CASGLAGGSGELFF; DNA: TGTGCCAGCGGACTAGCGGGAGGATCCGGGGAGCTGTTTTTT; V: TRBV6-1; D: TRBD2; J: TRBJ2-2; size: few
CDR3: CASSLNGGLETQYF; DNA: TGTGCCAGCAGCTTAAACGGGGGGCTTGAGACCCAGTACTTC; V: TRBV7-9; D: .; J: TRBJ2-5; size: many
CDR3: CASTSPLGQGTYEQYF; DNA: TGTGCCAGCACCTCCCCGCTGGGACAGGGCACCTACGAGCAGTACTTC; V: TRBV12-3/TRBV12-4; D: TRBD1; J: TRBJ2-7; size: many
CDR3: CASSLAPGLNSPLHF; DNA: TGTGCCAGCAGTTTAGCCCCAGGGCTGAATTCACCCCTCCACTTT; V: TRBV12-3/TRBV12-4; D: .; J: TRBJ1-6; size: many
CDR3: CASSQDGRGSNYGYTF; DNA: TGTGCCAGCAGTCAAGACGGCAGGGGGTCTAACTATGGCTACACCTTC; V: TRBV6-1; D: TRBD1; J: TRBJ1-2; size: many
CDR3: CASSLPSDRGEQYF; DNA: TGTGCCAGCAGCCTACCCAGCGACAGGGGCGAGCAGTACTTC; V: TRBV11-2; D: TRBD1; J: TRBJ2-7; size: few
CDR3: CASSRVVGTLYEQYF; DNA: TGTGCCAGCTCCCGCGTCGTCGGGACCCTATACGAGCAGTACTTC; V: TRBV28; D: .; J: TRBJ2-7; size: many
CDR3: CASSFGDGEQYF; DNA: TGTGCCAGCAGCTTCGGTGACGGCGAGCAGTACTTC; V: TRBV7-9; D: .; J: TRBJ2-7; size: .
CDR3: CASSLGPSSYGYTF; DNA: TGTGCCAGCAGTTTAGGACCTTCATCCTATGGCTACACCTTC; V: TRBV27; D: .; J: TRBJ1-2; size: few
CDR3: CASSLGTGGQEQYF; DNA: TGTGCCAGCAGTTTAGGGACAGGGGGGCAAGAGCAGTACTTC; V: TRBV28; D: TRBD1; J: TRBJ2-7; size: many
CDR3: CATSSTGFETQYF; DNA: TGTGCCACCAGCAGCACAGGGTTTGAGACCCAGTACTTC; V: TRBV15; D: .; J: TRBJ2-5; size: .
CDR3: CASSQPGLQETQYF; DNA: TGTGCCAGCAGTCAACCGGGACTCCAAGAGACCCAGTACTTC; V: TRBV12-3/TRBV12-4; D: .; J: TRBJ2-5; size: many